This TCR beta chain comes out of a study of shared clonotypes between healthy human individuals. Whole-study context: For every donor, three CD4 naive, three CD4 memory, two CD8 naive and one CD8 memory plates were used. Study results and limitations: In having few donors, the study represented limited genetic and exposure-history diversity. Across a handful of donors, naive CD4 shared roughly 5.1%, naive CD8 under 4%, memory CD4 2.3%, memory CD8 around 0.36%.

About this clone itself: Its antigen is not identified.

Genomic DNA per cell subset filled all wells of several immunoSEQ plates. Method: immunoSEQ multiplex PCR; TCRdb's copy keeps in-frame clones and lacks some. This sample yields roughly 2 million clones, of which 90% to 95% are seen a single time; 0.1% to 0.15% belongs to the top ten. Per germline, CDR1 SNHLY and CDR2 FYNNEI. Trimming cost V 9 bases and J 5 bases; bases outside gene matches: 8. CDR3 length: 13 residues. The chain carries TRBV2 and TRBJ2-5, with 8 bases identical to TRBD2. The specimen sequenced was naive CD4+ T cells sorted from blood. Stated subset: CD45RA+ positively selected. This sequence was found in a man aged 18 to 29 in good health. Written as DNA, the CDR3 is TGTGCCAGTACCATAGCGGGGTGGGAGACCCAGTACTTC. Residues: CASTIAGWETQYF. The whole variable domain, filled in from reference TRBV2 and TRBJ2-5, reads EPEVTQTPSHQVTQMGQEVILRCVPISNHLYFYWYRQILGQKVEFLVSFYNNEISEKSEIFDDQFSVERPDGSNFTLKIRSTKLEDSAMYFCASTIAGWETQYFGPGTRLLVL.